Given below is one T cell receptor beta chain in context. Its antigen is not yet known. It has no much larger one-base neighbor in the sample; base qualities were not kept. This sample is drawn from a study of early T cells in non-severe SARS-CoV-2 infection (dated by TCRdb to the early 2020s). For context, the study as a whole: Because TCR sequencing was done on bulk RNA from unsorted whole blood, the alpha and beta chains could not be paired. General findings and caveats noted by the study authors: VDJdb matching was skewed toward anti-spike CD8 responses and likely underestimated virus-specific expansions by missing private and CD4 specificities.

Including the terminal cysteine and phenylalanine, the CDR3 comprises 15 residues. The entry retains the CDR3 DNA only, 45 bases that are in frame from base 1. Trimming takes 4 bases off V and 9 bases off J; junction bases not matched to a gene: 11. The germline V gene (reference sequence) specifies SGHNT as CDR1 and YYREEE as CDR2. Library generation was performed with 5' RACE. The data were produced on a NextSeq 500. The TCR library protocol attached unique molecular identifiers to individual cDNA molecules to correct for sequencing error and PCR bias. Both TCR alpha and beta chains were sequenced, and tight co-correlation was observed between alpha and beta sequence abundances in each sample. Concerning the study's data processing: Decombinator V4 was used to annotate the V gene, J gene and CDR3 of the TCR sequences. Expanded TCRs were defined as changing significantly between any two time points under a Poisson model with p below 0.0001. Abundances of TCRs were expressed as counts per million after normalisation to the total number of TCRs sequenced in each sample. MAIT TCRs were defined by TRAV1-2 paired with TRAJ12, TRAJ20 or TRAJ33, and iNKT TCRs by TRAV10 paired with TRAJ18. VDJdb, accessed 1 November 2021, was searched for CMV, EBV and SARS-CoV-2 annotated TCRs, excluding TCRs annotated for multiple antigens. In TCRdb, the public reads were trimmed at Q25 with fastp and aligned with MiXCR, with productive beta chains retained. Rows with one shared CDR3 protein collapse into an entry with the most common genes and DNA. The V and J calls, along with clone size, are taken from TCRdb and not from the paper's own processing. Counted in this sample were 50,000 to 75,000 distinct CDR3 sequences; 8% to 9% of them appeared once. Under 15% of the sample is held by the ten biggest clonotypes.

A case-control design nested within a healthcare worker cohort in London, UK, was used, with weekly nasopharyngeal swab PCR tests and blood sampling performed. Healthcare workers were enrolled in the week of the UK lockdown, from 23 to 31 March 2020, and were followed every week for up to roughly 15 weeks. The chain links TRBV5-4 with TRBJ2-4, with 9 middle bases fitting TRBD2. The sequenced sample was whole blood, obtained at baseline. This clonotype was sampled from an adult who was a healthcare worker with PCR-confirmed SARS-CoV-2 infection or an uninfected control (not recorded which). The CDR3 protein is CASSAASGTVVIQYF. The sequenced DNA: TGTGCCAGCAGCGCTGCTAGCGGGACGGTTGTCATTCAGTACTTC. The entire variable domain, with the stretches around the CDR3 drawn from the reference TRBV5-4 and TRBJ2-4 proteins, is ETGVTQSPTHLIKTRGQQVTLRCSSQSGHNTVSWYQQALGQGPQFIFQYYREEENGRGNFPPRFSGLQFPNYSSELNVNALELDDSALYLCASSAASGTVVIQYFGAGTRLSVL.